The clone carrying this T cell receptor (beta chain) was detected only a few times. No antigen is known for it. V was cut by 6 bases and J by 3 bases, with 16 bases left in between. The germline gives CDR1 MRHNA, CDR2 SNTAGT. There are 15 residues in the CDR3. This entry is derived from a study of immune cell composition in non-small cell lung cancer. On the study more broadly: Histologic subtype was mainly adenocarcinoma or squamous cell carcinoma.

Libraries were prepared by immunoSEQ multiplex PCR; TCRdb keeps only in-frame clonotypes and omits some of them. The sample holds 1,500 to 2,000 clones, roughly 86% seen once. Findings and limits, study-wide: Overall clonality, unlike maximal tumour-associated clone frequency, did not predict TIL reactivity. Squamous lung tumours showed higher top 10 clone scores and clonality than adenocarcinomas. No significant correlation existed between pack-years smoked and tumour clonality.

Sample: lung tumor tissue. The rearrangement joins TRBV6-4 to TRBJ2-3; possibly TRBD2 for D (6 bases). This TCR came from a human donor with non-small cell lung cancer. This chain's CDR3 is CASREGPASTDTQYF. The DNA for the CDR3 is TGTGCCAGCAGGGAGGGACCAGCCTCAACAGATACGCAGTATTTT.